The TCR beta chain under discussion was sequenced for a study of cytomegalovirus exposure and HLA in healthy donors. Study outcomes and limitations: The investigators catalogued some 150 TCR beta chains as cytomegalovirus-associated.

Germline V gene sequence: CDR1 LNHNV, CDR2 YYDKDF (reference sequence). CDR3 length: 15 amino acids. V trimming: 1 base; J trimming: 7 bases; junction bases outside the gene matches: 7. Details on this clone: Its specificity is unknown.

With 60 Vbeta and 13 Jbeta primers, the PCR was carried out. Some clones are missing from TCRdb's copy, which holds only in-frame ones; the method was immunoSEQ multiplex PCR. The sample shows 55,000 to 70,000 clones, around 61% of them seen only once. The chain combines TRBV15 with TRBJ2-1, with 7 bases identical to TRBD2. The sample taken for sequencing was PBMCs. This sequence was found in a woman between 45 and 65 years old in good health and CMV-seronegative. CDR3 protein: CATSRVAEGGNEQFF. CDR3 nucleotide sequence: TGTGCCACCAGCAGAGTGGCGGAGGGAGGGAATGAGCAGTTCTTC.